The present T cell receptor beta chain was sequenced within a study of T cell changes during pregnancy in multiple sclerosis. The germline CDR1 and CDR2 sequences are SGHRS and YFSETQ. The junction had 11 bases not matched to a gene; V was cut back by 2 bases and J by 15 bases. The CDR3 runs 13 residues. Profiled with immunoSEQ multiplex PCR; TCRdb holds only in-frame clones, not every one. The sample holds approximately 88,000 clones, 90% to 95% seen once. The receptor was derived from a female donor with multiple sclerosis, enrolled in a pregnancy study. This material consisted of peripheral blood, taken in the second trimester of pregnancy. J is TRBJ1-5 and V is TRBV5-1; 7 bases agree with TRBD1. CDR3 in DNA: TGCGCCAGCAGCTTCAAACCGGGACAGCCTCCGCATTTT. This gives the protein CASSFKPGQPPHF.